This TCR beta chain comes out of a study of T cell responses to AZD1222 COVID-19 vaccine. Turning to the study itself: Analyses pooled second doses at about 4 or about 12 weeks. Study results and caveats: Following two doses of AZD1222, Spike-specific TCR breadth and depth rose. None of the repertoires were sampled until the peak T cell response had passed. The donor group comprised mostly white British people and more females; the analysis possibly underestimated clonal diversity.

Regarding this clone: Its antigen is not identified.

The CDR3 consists of 16 residues. Germline assignment: CDR1 SGHAT and CDR2 FQNNGV. The germline V and J ends were trimmed by 3 bases and 0 bases, with 12 bases remaining between them. TCRdb's copy holds only in-frame clones and misses some; the assay was immunoSEQ multiplex PCR. The sample consists of about 96,000 clones, about 88% of them appearing once. This TCR came from an adult in good health. This chain joins TRBV11-2 and TRBJ1-3; a possible D gene is TRBD1 (5 bases). Here the sequenced sample was peripheral blood, taken on day 0 of AZD1222 vaccination. Here the CDR3 reads CASSFNRLYSGNTIYF. CDR3 bases: TGTGCCAGCAGCTTCAACAGGCTCTACTCTGGAAACACCATATATTTT.